The 26 T cell receptor beta chains given below trace back to one sample, sequenced in a study of naive and memory T cell subsets. Whole-study results and caveats: A few larger clonotypes appeared in naive repertoires, especially CD8, possibly memory cells re-expressing CD45RA.

An equimolar mix of two oligonucleotides served as the beta constant-region primer for TRBC1 and TRBC2. Ligated cDNA was amplified by four rounds of PCR with nested alpha and beta constant-region primers and SP2. TCRdb independently ran MiXCR on the UMI-ligation and nested PCR reads; one entry per CDR3 protein. The sample holds around 100,000 distinct CDR3 sequences, around 13% seen once. Antigen specificity for these receptors is unknown. Sequencing was done on a sample of naive CD8+ T cells from blood. The receptors here all came from a human donor in good health.

This clonotype was observed many times. This sequence joins TRBV20-1 and TRBJ2-1, with 7 bases that match TRBD1. V lost 0 bases, J lost 6 bases, and 5 bases stayed unmatched. This CDR3 comprises 14 residues. Germline V gene sequence: CDR1 DFQATT, CDR2 SNEGSKA (reference sequence). DNA of the CDR3: TGCAGTGCTAGAGATTGGGACAGTGGCAATGAGCAGTTCTTC. Amino acid sequence: CSARDWDSGNEQFF.

This clonotype was counted a few times. The rearrangement joins TRBV12-3 or TRBV12-4 to TRBJ2-3; maybe TRBD1 (6 bases). Trimming cost V 6 bases and J 0 bases, with 13 bases left between them. The CDR3 is made up of 15 amino acids. The CDR3 DNA reads TGTGCCAGCAGACCGGCAGGGGCGAGCACAGATACGCAGTATTTT. Residues: CASRPAGASTDTQYF.

This clonotype was detected a few times. The chain links TRBV15 to TRBJ2-3, with D unresolved. V lost 3 bases to trimming and J lost 4 bases, with 8 bases between them. The germline V gene encodes CDR1 LNHNV and CDR2 YYDKDF (reference sequence). The CDR3 loop spans 13 amino acids. This CDR3 is CATSSFEADTQYF. The CDR3 DNA reads as TGTGCCACCAGCAGTTTTGAGGCAGATACGCAGTATTTT.

This chain uses TRBV28 with TRBJ2-3; 13 bases are a match to TRBD2. V lost 1 base, J lost 4 bases, and 8 bases stayed unmatched. This CDR3 is 18 amino acids long. Germline V gives CDR1 MDHEN, CDR2 SYDVKM. The chain's CDR3 is CASSLSRTSGGVADTQYF. The CDR3 DNA reads TGTGCCAGCAGTTTATCCCGGACTAGCGGGGGTGTTGCAGATACGCAGTATTTT.

This clonotype was found many times. The genes are TRBV15 and TRBJ2-3; the D gene is possibly TRBD2 (6 bases). CDR1 and CDR2 (germline): LNHNV, YYDKDF (reference sequence). Trimming took off 0 bases at V and 2 bases at J, with 21 bases between the two ends. This CDR3 has 19 residues. The CDR3 loop reads CATSRDLIWAGRATDTQYF. The CDR3 nucleotides are TGTGCCACCAGCAGAGATTTGATTTGGGCGGGAAGAGCCACAGATACGCAGTATTTT.

The table lists this clonotype with many counts. The chain has TRBV29-1 and TRBJ1-1; D uncertain. The germline CDR1 and CDR2 sequences are SQVTM and ANQGSEA. V dropped 6 bases and J dropped 0 bases, with 5 bases sitting between them. The CDR3 has 11 amino acids. The DNA for the CDR3 is TGCAGCGTATACATGAACACTGAAGCTTTCTTT. This codes for CSVYMNTEAFF.

The chain links TRBV7-8 to TRBJ2-1, with no clear D. Germline CDR1 reads SGHVS; CDR2 reads FQNEAQ. V lost 3 bases and J 5 bases, leaving 5 bases between the germline ends. The CDR3 covers 12 residues. CDR3 amino acids: CASSFQNNEQFF. The CDR3 DNA sequence: TGTGCCAGCAGCTTCCAGAACAATGAGCAGTTCTTC.

V gene TRBV29-1 combines with J gene TRBJ1-1, with a weak D call TRBD1 (5 bases). V was clipped by 4 bases and J by 3 bases, with 12 bases between them. This CDR3 is built from 13 residues. Germline CDR1 is SQVTM and CDR2 is ANQGSEA. In DNA form, the CDR3 reads TGCAGCGTTGGGTCAGGGAGTGACACTGAAGCTTTCTTT. Translation gives CSVGSGSDTEAFF.

CDR3 region: CASSQDPWREGNTGELFF. In DNA form, the CDR3 reads TGCGCCAGCAGCCAGGACCCCTGGCGGGAGGGGAACACCGGGGAGCTGTTTTTT. The V gene is TRBV4-1, the J gene TRBJ2-2; 9 nucleotides agree with TRBD2. Trimming removed 3 bases from V and 1 base from J; junction bases left unmatched: 9. CDR3 size: 18 residues. The germline CDR1 and CDR2 sequences are MGHRA and YSYEKL.

This clonotype was counted only a few times. This chain joins TRBV28 and TRBJ2-7; 7 positions agree with TRBD1. The CDR3 runs 16 residues. In germline, CDR1 is MDHEN, CDR2 SYDVKM. Trimming removed 1 base from V and 6 bases from J; junction bases left unmatched: 12. The CDR3 sequence: CASSLYRQGAKREQYF. CDR3 coding DNA: TGTGCCAGCAGTTTATATCGACAGGGAGCAAAACGCGAGCAGTACTTC.

This clonotype came up a few times. V is TRBV12-3 or TRBV12-4 and J is TRBJ1-6; a possible D gene is TRBD1 (5 bases). This CDR3 is built from 14 residues. V was pared by 3 bases and J by 7 bases, with 10 bases between. The CDR3 DNA follows: TGTGCCAGCAGTTTTGACAGAAGGAATTCACCCCTCCACTTT. Protein sequence: CASSFDRRNSPLHF.

The CDR3 DNA is TGTGCCAGCAGCTTAGCCGTGGCGGGGACCTACGAGCAGTACTTC. Translating it yields CASSLAVAGTYEQYF. The chain is built from TRBV7-8 and TRBJ2-7; maybe TRBD2 (6 bases). The V gene lost 0 bases and the J gene lost 2 bases, with 11 bases spanning the gap. Germline CDR1 SGHVS, CDR2 FQNEAQ. CDR3 length: 15 amino acids.

This clonotype was seen repeatedly, ten times or more. The V gene is TRBV27, the J gene TRBJ1-5; the D gene is possibly TRBD1 (6 bases). This CDR3 has 14 residues. Trimming cost V 7 bases and J 2 bases, with 12 bases left between them. The V gene's germline CDR1 is MNHEY and CDR2 SMNVEV (reference sequence). Written as DNA, the CDR3 is TGTGCCAGCACCGTCAGGGGTGGCAATCAGCCCCAGCATTTT. It specifies CASTVRGGNQPQHF.

Ten or more counts support this clonotype. This chain connects TRBV12-3 or TRBV12-4 to TRBJ2-2; 11 bases fit TRBD2. The CDR3 has 20 amino acids. V lost 5 bases and J lost 6; bases outside the gene matches: 20. The CDR3 sequence is CASSPNSGGAKVEGAGELFF. CDR3 in DNA: TGTGCCAGCAGTCCGAATAGCGGGGGGGCCAAAGTGGAGGGAGCCGGGGAGCTGTTTTTT.

CDR3 bases: TGTGTCGCGTCACAATCAACTAATGAAAAACTGTTTTTT. Translating gives CVASQSTNEKLFF. This sequence joins TRBV11-1 and TRBJ1-4, with D unclear. In germline, CDR1 is SGHAT, CDR2 FQDESV (reference sequence). The CDR3 loop spans 13 amino acids.

This clonotype appeared many times. V is TRBV12-3 or TRBV12-4 and J is TRBJ2-1, with 11 bases matching TRBD2. This CDR3 has 16 amino acids. V lost 5 bases, J lost 1 base, and 4 bases stayed unmatched. CDR3 sequence reads: CASSTPSGRSYNEQFF. The CDR3 region has the DNA TGTGCCAGCAGTACCCCTAGCGGGAGGTCCTACAATGAGCAGTTCTTC.

This clonotype has a handful of counts. The chain is built from TRBV13 and TRBJ2-1; D unclear. The V and J ends lost 5 bases and 5 bases respectively, with 7 bases between them. Germline CDR1 PRHDT, CDR2 FYEKMQ (reference sequence). The CDR3 runs to 12 residues. CDR3 sequence: CASSPLDNEQFF. DNA for the CDR3: TGTGCCAGCAGCCCTTTAGACAATGAGCAGTTCTTC.

The table lists this clonotype with a few counts. The chain has TRBV29-1 and TRBJ2-7; D may be TRBD2 (6 bases). This CDR3 has 12 amino acids. The V and J ends lost 8 bases and 0 bases respectively, with 11 bases between them. Germline CDR1 is SQVTM and CDR2 is ANQGSEA. CDR3 sequence: CSCAGNSYEQYF. As DNA, the CDR3 is TGCAGCTGTGCGGGGAACTCCTACGAGCAGTACTTC.

The rearrangement links TRBV15 to TRBJ2-1; D is undetermined. The CDR3 extends over 14 amino acids. V lost 5 bases to trimming and J lost 4 bases, with 12 bases between them. CDR1 and CDR2 from the germline V gene are LNHNV and YYDKDF (reference sequence). CDR3 region: CATSGPPSYNEQFF. The CDR3 nucleotides read TGTGCCACCAGCGGTCCACCCTCATACAATGAGCAGTTCTTC.

This clonotype was observed many times. The rearrangement uses TRBV4-3 and TRBJ1-2, with D uncertain. Germline assignment: CDR1 LGHNA and CDR2 YSLEER. The CDR3 sequence is 18 residues long. V lost 0 bases to trimming and J lost 2 bases, with 19 bases between them. In DNA, the CDR3 is TGCGCCAGCAGCCAAGAATCTAATTGGCACCTCTTAAACTATGGCTACACCTTC. It is translated as CASSQESNWHLLNYGYTF.

This clonotype came up a few times. J is TRBJ2-3 and V is TRBV7-9; the match to TRBD1 covers 7 bases. Germline V CDR1 and CDR2: SEHNR, FQNEAQ (reference sequence). J gave up 2 bases and V 3 bases, and 5 bases lay outside the gene matches. The CDR3 sequence is 15 residues long. Here the CDR3 reads CASSLTGTHTDTQYF. CDR3 in DNA: TGTGCCAGCAGCTTGACAGGGACCCACACAGATACGCAGTATTTT.

V is TRBV3-1 and J is TRBJ2-7, with unresolved D. The length of the CDR3 is 15 residues. Trimming pared 0 bases from V and 0 bases from J, leaving 9 bases between. Per the germline V gene, CDR1 is LGHDT and CDR2 is YNNKEL (reference sequence). The CDR3 DNA sequence: TGTGCCAGCAGCCAAGATCGGGCCATCTCCTACGAGCAGTACTTC. Translating it yields CASSQDRAISYEQYF.

This clonotype was found a few times. A read error may be the cause here, since a much bigger clone is one base away. This chain uses TRBV6-5 with TRBJ1-5; 7 bases line up with TRBD1. The CDR3 has 14 amino acids. The J segment lost 2 bases and the V segment lost 5 bases, leaving 3 bases of the junction unmatched. Germline values: CDR1 MNHEY, CDR2 SVGAGI. The CDR3 spells CASSEQGRNQPQHF. The DNA for the CDR3 is TGTGCCAGCAGTGAACAGGGGCGCAATCAGCCCCAGCATTTT.

Ten or more counts support this clonotype. The DNA for the CDR3 is TGTGCCAGCAGCGGGGCAGATACGCAGTATTTT. Encoded protein: CASSGADTQYF. V and J are TRBV28 and TRBJ2-3, with a tentative D call TRBD2 (5 bases). CDR1 is MDHEN, CDR2 SYDVKM, per germline. The CDR3 has 11 residues. The V end was cut by 6 bases, the J end by 4 bases, with 5 bases between. Together with reference TRBV28 and TRBJ2-3, the CDR3 gives the full variable domain: DVKVTQSSRYLVKRTGEKVFLECVQDMDHENMFWYRQDPGLGLRLIYFSYDVKMKEKGDIPEGYSVSREKKERFSLILESASTNQTSMYLCASSGADTQYFGPGTRLTVL.

Ten or more counts support this clonotype. The rearrangement joins TRBV7-2 to TRBJ2-2; D is ambiguous. V was clipped by 5 bases and J by 3 bases, with 10 bases between them. This CDR3 contains 14 residues. Germline V gene lookup returns CDR1 SGHTA and CDR2 FQGNSA. Here the CDR3 reads CASSPTSDTGELFF. As DNA, the CDR3 is TGTGCCAGCAGCCCAACGTCCGACACCGGGGAGCTGTTTTTT.

Ten or more counts support this clonotype. The V gene is TRBV24-1, the J gene TRBJ2-6; 10 positions match TRBD2. Trimming cost V 9 bases and J 2 bases; bases outside gene matches: 12. Germline CDR1 and CDR2: KGHDR and SFDVKD. This CDR3 contains 18 residues. The DNA of the CDR3 is TGTGCCACCCACCCGGGGCTAGCGGGAGAGGCTGGGGCCAACGTCCTGACTTTC. This translates into CATHPGLAGEAGANVLTF.